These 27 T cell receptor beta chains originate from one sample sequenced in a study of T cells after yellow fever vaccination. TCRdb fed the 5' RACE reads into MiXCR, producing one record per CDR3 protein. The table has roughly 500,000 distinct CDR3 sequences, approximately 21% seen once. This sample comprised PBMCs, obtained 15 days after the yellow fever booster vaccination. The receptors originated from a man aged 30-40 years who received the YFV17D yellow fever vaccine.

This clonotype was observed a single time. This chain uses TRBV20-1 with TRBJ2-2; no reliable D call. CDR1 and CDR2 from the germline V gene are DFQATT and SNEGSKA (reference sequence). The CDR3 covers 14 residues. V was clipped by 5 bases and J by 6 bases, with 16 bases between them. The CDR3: CSASLPMAAGELFF. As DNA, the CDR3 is TGCAGTGCTTCGCTACCGATGGCGGCCGGGGAGCTGTTTTTT.

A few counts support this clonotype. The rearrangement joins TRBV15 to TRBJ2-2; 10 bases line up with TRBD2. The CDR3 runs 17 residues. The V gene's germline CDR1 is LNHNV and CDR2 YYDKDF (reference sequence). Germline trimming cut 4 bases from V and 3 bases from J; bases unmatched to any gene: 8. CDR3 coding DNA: TGTGCCACCAGCATACCCGGGACTAGCGCCTACACCGGGGAGCTGTTTTTT. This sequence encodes CATSIPGTSAYTGELFF.

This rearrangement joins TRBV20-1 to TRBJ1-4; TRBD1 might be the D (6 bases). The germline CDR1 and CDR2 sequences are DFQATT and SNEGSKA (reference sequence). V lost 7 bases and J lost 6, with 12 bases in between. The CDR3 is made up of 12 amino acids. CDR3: CSVEGGYEKLFF. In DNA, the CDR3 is TGCAGTGTAGAGGGGGGGTATGAAAAACTGTTTTTT.

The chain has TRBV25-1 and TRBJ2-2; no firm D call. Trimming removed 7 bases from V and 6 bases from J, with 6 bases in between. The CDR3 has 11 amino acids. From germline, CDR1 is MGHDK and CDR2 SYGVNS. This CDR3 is CASMFSGELFF. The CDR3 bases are TGTGCCAGCATGTTTTCCGGGGAGCTGTTTTTT.

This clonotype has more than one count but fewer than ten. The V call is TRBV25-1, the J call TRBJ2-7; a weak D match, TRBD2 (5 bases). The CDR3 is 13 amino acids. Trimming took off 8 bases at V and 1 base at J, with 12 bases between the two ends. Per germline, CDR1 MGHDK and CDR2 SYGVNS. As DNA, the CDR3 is TGTGCCAGCCGAGGGAGTGGGTCCTACGAGCAGTACTTC. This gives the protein CASRGSGSYEQYF.

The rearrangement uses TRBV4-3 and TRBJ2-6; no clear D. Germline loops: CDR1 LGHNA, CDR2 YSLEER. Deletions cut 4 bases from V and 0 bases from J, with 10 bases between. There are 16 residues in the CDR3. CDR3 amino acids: CASSPLSDSGANVLTF. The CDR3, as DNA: TGCGCCAGCAGCCCCTTAAGCGACTCTGGGGCCAACGTCCTGACTTTC.

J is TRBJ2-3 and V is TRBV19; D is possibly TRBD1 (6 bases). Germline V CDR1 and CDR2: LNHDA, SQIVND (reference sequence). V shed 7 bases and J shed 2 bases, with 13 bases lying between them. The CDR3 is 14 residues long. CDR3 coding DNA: TGTGCCAGTAACCGGGACACCTCCACAGATACGCAGTATTTT. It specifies CASNRDTSTDTQYF.

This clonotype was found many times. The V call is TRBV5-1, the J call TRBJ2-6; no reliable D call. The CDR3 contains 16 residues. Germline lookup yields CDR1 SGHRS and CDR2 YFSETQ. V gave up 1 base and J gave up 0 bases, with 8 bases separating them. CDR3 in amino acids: CASSLQWSSGANVLTF. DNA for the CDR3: TGCGCCAGCAGCTTGCAATGGTCCTCTGGGGCCAACGTCCTGACTTTC.

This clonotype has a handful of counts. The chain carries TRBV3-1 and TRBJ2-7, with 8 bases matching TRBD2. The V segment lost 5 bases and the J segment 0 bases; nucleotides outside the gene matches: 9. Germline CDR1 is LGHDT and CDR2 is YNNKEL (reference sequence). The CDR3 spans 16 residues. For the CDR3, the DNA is TGTGCCAGCAGCTCGGGGGGGGGAAGTAGCTCCTACGAGCAGTACTTC. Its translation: CASSSGGGSSSYEQYF.

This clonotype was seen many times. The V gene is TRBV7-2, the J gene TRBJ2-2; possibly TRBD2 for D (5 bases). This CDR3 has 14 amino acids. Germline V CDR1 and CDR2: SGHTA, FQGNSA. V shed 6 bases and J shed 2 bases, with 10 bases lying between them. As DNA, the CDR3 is TGTGCCAGCAGTCTCGGGGTTAACACCGGGGAGCTGTTTTTT. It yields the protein CASSLGVNTGELFF.

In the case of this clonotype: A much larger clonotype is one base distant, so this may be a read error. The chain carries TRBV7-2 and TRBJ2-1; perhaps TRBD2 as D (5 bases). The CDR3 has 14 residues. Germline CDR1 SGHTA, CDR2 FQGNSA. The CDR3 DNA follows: TGTGCCAGCAGCTTAGCGGGAGACTACAATGAGCTGTTCTTC. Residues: CASSLAGDYNELFF.

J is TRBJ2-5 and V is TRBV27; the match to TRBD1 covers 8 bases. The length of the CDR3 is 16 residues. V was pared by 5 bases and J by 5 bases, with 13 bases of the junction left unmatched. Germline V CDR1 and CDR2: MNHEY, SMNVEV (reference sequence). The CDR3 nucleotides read TGTGCCAGCAGTACACAAATGACAGGGGCCGGGGAGACCCAGTACTTC. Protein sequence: CASSTQMTGAGETQYF.

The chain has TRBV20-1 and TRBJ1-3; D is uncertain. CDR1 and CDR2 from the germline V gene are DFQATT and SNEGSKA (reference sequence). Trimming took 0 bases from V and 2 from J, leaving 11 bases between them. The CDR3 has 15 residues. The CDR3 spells CSARDGQLTGNTIYF. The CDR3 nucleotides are TGCAGTGCTAGAGATGGCCAGTTGACTGGAAACACCATATATTTT.

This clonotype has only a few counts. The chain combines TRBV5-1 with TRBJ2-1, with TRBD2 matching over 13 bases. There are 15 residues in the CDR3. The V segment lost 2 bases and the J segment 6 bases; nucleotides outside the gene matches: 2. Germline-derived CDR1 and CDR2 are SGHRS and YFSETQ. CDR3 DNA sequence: TGCGCCAGCAGCTTAGGGACTAGCGGGATCAATGAGCAGTTCTTC. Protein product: CASSLGTSGINEQFF.

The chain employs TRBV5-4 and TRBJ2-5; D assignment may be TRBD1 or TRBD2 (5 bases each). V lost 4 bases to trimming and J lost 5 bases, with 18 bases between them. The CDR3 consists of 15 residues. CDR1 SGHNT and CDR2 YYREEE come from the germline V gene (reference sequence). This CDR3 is CASSTGTSLGETQYF. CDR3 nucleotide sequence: TGTGCCAGCAGCACCGGGACGTCCCTTGGGGAGACCCAGTACTTC.

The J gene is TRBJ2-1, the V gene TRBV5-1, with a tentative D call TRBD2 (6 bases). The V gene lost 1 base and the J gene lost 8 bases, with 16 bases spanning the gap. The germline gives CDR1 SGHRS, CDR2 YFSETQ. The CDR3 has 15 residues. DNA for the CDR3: TGCGCCAGCAGCTTGCCTAGCGTGGTAAGGGATGAGCAGTTCTTC. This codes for CASSLPSVVRDEQFF.

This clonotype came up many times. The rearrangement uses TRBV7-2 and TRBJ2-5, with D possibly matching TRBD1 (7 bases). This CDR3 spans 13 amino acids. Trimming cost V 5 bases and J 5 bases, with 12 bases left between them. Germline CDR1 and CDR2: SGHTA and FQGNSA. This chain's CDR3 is CASSPQGGETQYF. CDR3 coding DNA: TGTGCCAGCAGCCCGCAGGGGGGTGAGACCCAGTACTTC.

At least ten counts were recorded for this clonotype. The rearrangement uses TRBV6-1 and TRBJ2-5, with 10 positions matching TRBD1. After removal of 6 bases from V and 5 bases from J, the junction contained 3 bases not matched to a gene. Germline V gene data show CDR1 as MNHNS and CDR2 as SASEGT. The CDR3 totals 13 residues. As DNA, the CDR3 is TGTGCCAGCAGAAGGACAGGGGGGGAGACCCAGTACTTC. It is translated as CASRRTGGETQYF.

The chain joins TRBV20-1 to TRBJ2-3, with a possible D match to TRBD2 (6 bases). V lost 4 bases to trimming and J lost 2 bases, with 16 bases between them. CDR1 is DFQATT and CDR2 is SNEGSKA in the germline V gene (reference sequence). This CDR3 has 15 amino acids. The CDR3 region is CSANRLVQATDTQYF. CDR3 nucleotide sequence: TGCAGTGCTAACAGACTAGTTCAAGCCACAGATACGCAGTATTTT.

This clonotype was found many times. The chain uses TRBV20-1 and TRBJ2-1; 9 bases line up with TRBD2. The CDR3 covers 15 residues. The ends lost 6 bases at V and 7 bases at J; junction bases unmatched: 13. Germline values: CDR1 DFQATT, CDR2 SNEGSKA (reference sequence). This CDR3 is CSAFASSGTANEQFF. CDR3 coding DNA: TGCAGTGCGTTTGCGTCTAGCGGGACAGCGAATGAGCAGTTCTTC.

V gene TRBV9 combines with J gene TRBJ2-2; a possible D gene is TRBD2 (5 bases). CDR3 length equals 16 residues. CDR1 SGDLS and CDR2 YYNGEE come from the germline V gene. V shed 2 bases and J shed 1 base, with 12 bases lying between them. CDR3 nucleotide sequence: TGTGCCAGCAGCGTTGGGCGAAGCGGGAACACCGGGGAGCTGTTTTTT. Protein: CASSVGRSGNTGELFF.

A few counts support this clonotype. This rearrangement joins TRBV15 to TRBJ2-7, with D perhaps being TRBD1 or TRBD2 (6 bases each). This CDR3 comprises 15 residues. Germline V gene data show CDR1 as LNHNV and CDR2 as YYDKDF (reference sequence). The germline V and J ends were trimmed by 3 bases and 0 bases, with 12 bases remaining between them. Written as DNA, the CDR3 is TGTGCCACCAGCAGGGGGGCGGGATACTCCTACGAGCAGTACTTC. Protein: CATSRGAGYSYEQYF.

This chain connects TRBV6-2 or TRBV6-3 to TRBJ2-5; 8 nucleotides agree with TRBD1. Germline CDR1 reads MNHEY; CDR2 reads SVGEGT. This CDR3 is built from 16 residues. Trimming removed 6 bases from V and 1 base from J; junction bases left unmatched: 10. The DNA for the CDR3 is TGTGCCAGCAGCTCTGACAGGGGTATCATCCAAGAGACCCAGTACTTC. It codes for CASSSDRGIIQETQYF.

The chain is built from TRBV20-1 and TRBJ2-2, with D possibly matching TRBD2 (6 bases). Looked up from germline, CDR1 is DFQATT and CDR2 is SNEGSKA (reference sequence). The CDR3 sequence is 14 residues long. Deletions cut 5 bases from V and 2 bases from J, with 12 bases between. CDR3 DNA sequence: TGCAGTGCTCCAAGCGGGCTAAACACCGGGGAGCTGTTTTTT. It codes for CSAPSGLNTGELFF.

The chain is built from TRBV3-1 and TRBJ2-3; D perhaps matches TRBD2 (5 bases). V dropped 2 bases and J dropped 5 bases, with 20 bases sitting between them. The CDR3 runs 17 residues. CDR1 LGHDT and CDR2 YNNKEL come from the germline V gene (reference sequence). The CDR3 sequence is CASSQRVAGRGKDTQYF. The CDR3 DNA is TGTGCCAGCAGCCAAAGGGTGGCGGGTCGAGGGAAAGATACGCAGTATTTT.

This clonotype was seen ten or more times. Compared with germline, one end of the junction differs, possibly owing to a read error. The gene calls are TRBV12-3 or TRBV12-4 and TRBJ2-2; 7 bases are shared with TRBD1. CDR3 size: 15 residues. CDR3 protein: CASSLGGANTGELFF. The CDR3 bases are TGTGCCAGCAGCTTAGGGGGCGCGAACACCGGGGAGCTGTTTTTT.

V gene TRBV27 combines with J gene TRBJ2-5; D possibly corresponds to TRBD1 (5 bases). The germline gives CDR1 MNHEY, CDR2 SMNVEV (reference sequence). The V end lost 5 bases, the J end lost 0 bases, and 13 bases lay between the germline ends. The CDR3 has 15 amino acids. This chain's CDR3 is CASSPQAGYQETQYF. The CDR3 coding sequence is TGTGCCAGCAGTCCCCAGGCAGGGTACCAAGAGACCCAGTACTTC.